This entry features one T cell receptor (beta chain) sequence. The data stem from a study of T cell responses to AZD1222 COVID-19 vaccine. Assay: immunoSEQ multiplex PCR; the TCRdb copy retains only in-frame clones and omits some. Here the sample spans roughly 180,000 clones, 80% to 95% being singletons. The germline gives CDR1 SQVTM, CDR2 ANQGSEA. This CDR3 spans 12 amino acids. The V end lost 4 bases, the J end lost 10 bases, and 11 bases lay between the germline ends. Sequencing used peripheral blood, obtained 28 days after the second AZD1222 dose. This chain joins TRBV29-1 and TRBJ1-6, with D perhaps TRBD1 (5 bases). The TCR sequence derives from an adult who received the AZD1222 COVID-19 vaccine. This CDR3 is CSVGGLGSPLHF. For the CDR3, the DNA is TGCAGCGTTGGGGGCTTGGGGTCACCCCTCCACTTT.